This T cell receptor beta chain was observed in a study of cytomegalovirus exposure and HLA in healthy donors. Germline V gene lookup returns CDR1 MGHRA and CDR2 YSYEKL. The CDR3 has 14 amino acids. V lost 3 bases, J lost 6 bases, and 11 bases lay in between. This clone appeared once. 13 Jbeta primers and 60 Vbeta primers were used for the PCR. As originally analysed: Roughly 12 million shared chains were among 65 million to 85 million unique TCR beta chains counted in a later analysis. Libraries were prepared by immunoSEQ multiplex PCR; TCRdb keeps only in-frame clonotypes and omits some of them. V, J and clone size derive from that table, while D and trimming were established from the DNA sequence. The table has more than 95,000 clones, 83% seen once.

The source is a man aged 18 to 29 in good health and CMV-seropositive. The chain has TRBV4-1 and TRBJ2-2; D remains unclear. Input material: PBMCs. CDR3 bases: TGCGCCAGCAGCCATGGTCCTCGGGCCGGGGAGCTGTTTTTT. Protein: CASSHGPRAGELFF.